This is a list of T cell receptor beta chains from one sample in a study of control samples from healthy donors and cancer patients. The method was immunoSEQ multiplex PCR; TCRdb's version includes in-frame clones alone and lacks a portion of them. Of over 55,000 clones listed, approximately 90% were seen once; the top ten hold around 0.91%. What was sequenced was PBMCs. The origin of the receptors is a young man with colorectal cancer. Each CDR3 is given with its conserved first and last residue. D genes are given only for firm matches. Not every row has a clone size; where given, it reads once, few, many or a size class.

CDR3 protein	CDR3 DNA	clone size	V gene	D gene	J gene
CASSLGTGGDEQYF	TGTGCCAGCAGTCTTGGGACAGGGGGGGACGAGCAGTACTTC	.	TRBV28	TRBD1	TRBJ2-7
CASSFSSFTDTQYF	TGTGCCAGCAGCTTCTCCAGCTTCACAGATACGCAGTATTTT	.	TRBV7-2	.	TRBJ2-3
CASSRGGQETQYF	TGTGCCAGCAGTCGGGGGGGCCAAGAGACCCAGTACTTC	.	TRBV6-2/TRBV6-3	TRBD2	TRBJ2-5
CASSEAVGNEQFF	TGTGCCAGCAGTGAAGCAGTCGGGAATGAGCAGTTCTTC	.	TRBV6-1	.	TRBJ2-1
CASSPDVDRTKNIQYF	TGTGCCAGCAGCCCAGACGTGGATAGAACCAAAAACATTCAGTACTTC	.	TRBV11-2	.	TRBJ2-4
CASSPHGGAGSDTQYF	TGTGCCAGCAGTCCCCACGGGGGGGCAGGTTCAGATACGCAGTATTTT	.	TRBV6-4	TRBD2	TRBJ2-3
CASSIWGTSNTEAFF	TGTGCCAGTAGTATATGGGGCACGTCGAACACTGAAGCTTTCTTT	.	TRBV19	.	TRBJ1-1
CASSPTGGGQPQHF	TGTGCCAGCAGCCCGACAGGGGGAGGCCAGCCCCAGCATTTT	.	TRBV6-5	TRBD1	TRBJ1-5
CASSLGLAGDTGELFF	TGTGCCAGCAGCTTGGGACTAGCGGGCGACACCGGGGAGCTGTTTTTT	once	TRBV5-6	TRBD2	TRBJ2-2
CASSYHGERYTGELFF	TGTGCCAGCAGTTACCACGGAGAGAGGTACACCGGGGAGCTGTTTTTT	.	TRBV6-2/TRBV6-3	.	TRBJ2-2
CAISEPRRGVGNSPLHF	TGTGCCATCAGTGAGCCGCGTCGGGGGGTCGGTAATTCACCCCTCCACTTT	.	TRBV10-3	.	TRBJ1-6
CASSVLLGRNTGELFF	TGTGCCAGCAGCGTACTACTGGGGAGGAACACCGGGGAGCTGTTTTTT	few	TRBV9	.	TRBJ2-2
CASSQQETQYF	TGTGCCAGCAGCCAACAAGAGACCCAGTACTTC	.	TRBV12-3/TRBV12-4	.	TRBJ2-5
CASSFRVDNSPLHF	TGTGCCAGCAGCTTCAGGGTGGATAATTCACCCCTCCACTTT	.	TRBV5-4	.	TRBJ1-6
CAISDQSKTGGWYEQYF	TGTGCCATCAGTGACCAATCCAAGACAGGGGGATGGTACGAGCAGTACTTC	once	TRBV10-3	TRBD1	TRBJ2-7
CASSWMGVWSGANVLTF	TGTGCCAGTAGTTGGATGGGGGTTTGGTCTGGGGCCAACGTCCTGACTTTC	.	TRBV19	.	TRBJ2-6
CASTIGRVMDTEAFF	TGTGCCAGCACCATCGGGAGGGTGATGGACACTGAAGCTTTCTTT	.	TRBV6-5	.	TRBJ1-1
CASARQGKLYEQYF	TGTGCCAGCGCACGACAGGGAAAATTATACGAGCAGTACTTC	.	TRBV6-5	TRBD1	TRBJ2-7
CASSQGFLNTEAFF	TGCGCCAGCAGTCAAGGGTTCTTAAACACTGAAGCTTTCTTT	.	TRBV23-1	.	TRBJ1-1
CASSLSVPSGANVLTF	TGTGCCAGCAGCCTATCCGTTCCCTCTGGGGCCAACGTCCTGACTTTC	.	TRBV7-2	.	TRBJ2-6
CASSLPGGVTQYF	TGTGCCAGCAGCTTACCGGGAGGGGTGACGCAGTATTTT	.	TRBV7-2	TRBD2	TRBJ2-3
CASSSGRGTRISGYTF	TGTGCCAGCAGTTCTGGACGGGGCACTAGGATCTCGGGCTACACCTTC	.	TRBV6-5	.	TRBJ1-2
CASSPPMGNEQFF	TGTGCCAGCTCACCACCGATGGGCAATGAGCAGTTCTTC	once	TRBV18	.	TRBJ2-1
CASRNTEAFF	TGTGCCAGCAGGAACACTGAAGCTTTCTTT	once	TRBV7-2	.	TRBJ1-1
CASSLEGINEKLFF	TGTGCCAGCAGCTTGGAAGGAATAAATGAAAAACTGTTTTTT	.	TRBV11-2	.	TRBJ1-4
CATTGGSFGEQYF	TGTGCCACGACAGGGGGCTCCTTTGGCGAGCAGTACTTC	.	TRBV7-9	TRBD1	TRBJ2-7
CASSLFGQAGNIQYF	TGTGCCAGCAGCTTGTTCGGACAGGCGGGAAACATTCAGTACTTC	.	TRBV5-4	TRBD1	TRBJ2-4
CASSSQTSGGRSYNEQFF	TGTGCCAGCAGCTCTCAGACTAGCGGGGGCCGTTCCTACAATGAGCAGTTCTTC	.	TRBV7-2	TRBD2	TRBJ2-1
CAISEGNYNEQFF	TGTGCCATCAGTGAAGGCAACTACAATGAGCAGTTCTTC	.	TRBV10-3	.	TRBJ2-1
CASSLSGRLMNTEAFF	TGCGCCAGCAGCTTGTCGGGACGGTTGATGAACACTGAAGCTTTCTTT	.	TRBV5-1	.	TRBJ1-1
CASSVDSLGPTEAFF	TGTGCCAGCAGCGTAGACAGTCTGGGGCCCACTGAAGCTTTCTTT	.	TRBV9	.	TRBJ1-1
CASSTGGTNEKLFF	TGTGCCAGCAGTACCGGGGGGACTAATGAAAAACTGTTTTTT	once	TRBV6-5	.	TRBJ1-4
CATSSGDVLMAAKNIQYF	TGTGCCACCAGCAGCGGGGACGTTCTGATGGCCGCCAAAAACATTCAGTACTTC	.	TRBV15	.	TRBJ2-4
CAISAGRTTDTQYF	TGTGCCATCAGTGCGGGGCGTACCACAGATACGCAGTATTTT	.	TRBV10-3	.	TRBJ2-3
CASSFYGLGQGNYGYTF	TGCGCCAGCAGCTTTTATGGTTTGGGGCAGGGAAACTATGGCTACACCTTC	.	TRBV5-1	.	TRBJ1-2
CASSSRVGQGGSPLHF	TGTGCCAGCAGTTCCCGAGTGGGACAGGGGGGATCACCCCTCCACTTT	.	TRBV6-5	TRBD1	TRBJ1-6
CASSKVLVSGYNSPLHF	TGTGCCAGCAGTAAGGTGTTGGTGAGTGGCTATAATTCACCCCTCCACTTT	.	TRBV27	.	TRBJ1-6
CAWSLTTGGIGELFF	TGTGCCTGGAGTCTGACGACAGGGGGTATCGGGGAGCTGTTTTTT	.	TRBV30	TRBD1	TRBJ2-2
CASSPDIPSGDEQFF	TGTGCCAGCAGCCCCGATATACCCTCAGGCGATGAGCAGTTCTTC	.	TRBV27	.	TRBJ2-1
CASSFQEVSYNEQFF	TGCGCCAGCAGCTTCCAAGAGGTCTCCTACAATGAGCAGTTCTTC	.	TRBV5-1	.	TRBJ2-1
CASSYGGGTEAFF	TGTGCCAGCAGTTATGGGGGTGGCACTGAAGCTTTCTTT	.	TRBV27	.	TRBJ1-1